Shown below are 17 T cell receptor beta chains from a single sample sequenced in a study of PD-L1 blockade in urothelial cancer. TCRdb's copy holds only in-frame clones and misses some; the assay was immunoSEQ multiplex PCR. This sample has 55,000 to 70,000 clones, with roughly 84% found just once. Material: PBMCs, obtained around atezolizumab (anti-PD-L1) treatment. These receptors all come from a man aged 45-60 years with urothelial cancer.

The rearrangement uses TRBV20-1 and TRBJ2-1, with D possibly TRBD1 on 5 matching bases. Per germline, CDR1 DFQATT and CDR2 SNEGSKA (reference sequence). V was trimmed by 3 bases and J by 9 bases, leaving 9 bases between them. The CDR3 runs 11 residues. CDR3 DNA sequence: TGCAGTGCTAGTCTTAGGGGTGAGCAGTTCTTC. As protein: CSASLRGEQFF.

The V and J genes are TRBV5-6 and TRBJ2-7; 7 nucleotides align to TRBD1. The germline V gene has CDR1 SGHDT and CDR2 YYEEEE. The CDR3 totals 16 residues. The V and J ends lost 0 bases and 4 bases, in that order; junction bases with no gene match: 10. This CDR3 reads CASSLVRQGVRYEQYF. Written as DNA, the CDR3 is TGTGCCAGCAGCTTGGTGAGGCAGGGGGTGAGATACGAGCAGTACTTC. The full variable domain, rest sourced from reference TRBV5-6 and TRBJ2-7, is DAGVTQSPTHLIKTRGQQVTLRCSPKSGHDTVSWYQQALGQGPQFIFQYYEEEERQRGNFPDRFSGHQFPNYSSELNVNALLLGDSALYLCASSLVRQGVRYEQYFGPGTRLTVT.

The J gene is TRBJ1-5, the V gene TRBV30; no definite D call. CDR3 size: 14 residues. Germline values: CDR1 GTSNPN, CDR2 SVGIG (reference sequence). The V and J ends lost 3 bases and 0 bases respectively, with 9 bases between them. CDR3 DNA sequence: TGTGCCTGGAGGCCGGGTTATAGCAATCAGCCCCAGCATTTT. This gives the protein CAWRPGYSNQPQHF.

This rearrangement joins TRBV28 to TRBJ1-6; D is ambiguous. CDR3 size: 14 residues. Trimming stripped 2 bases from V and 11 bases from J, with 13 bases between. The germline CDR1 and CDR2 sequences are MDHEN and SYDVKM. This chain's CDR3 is CASSLEPLFAPLHF. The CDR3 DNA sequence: TGTGCCAGCAGTTTAGAGCCCTTATTTGCACCCCTCCACTTT.

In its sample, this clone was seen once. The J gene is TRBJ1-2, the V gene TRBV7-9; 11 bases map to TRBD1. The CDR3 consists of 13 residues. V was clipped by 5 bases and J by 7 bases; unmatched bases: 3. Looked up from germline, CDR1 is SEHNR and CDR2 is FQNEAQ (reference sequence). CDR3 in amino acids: CASSMGQGGGYTF. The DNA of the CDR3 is TGTGCCAGCAGCATGGGACAGGGGGGTGGCTACACCTTC. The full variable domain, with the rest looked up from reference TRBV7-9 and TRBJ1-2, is DTGVSQNPRHKITKRGQNVTFRCDPISEHNRLYWYRQTLGQGPEFLTYFQNEAQLEKSRLLSDRFSAERPKGSFSTLEIQRTEQGDSAMYLCASSMGQGGGYTFGSGTRLTVV.

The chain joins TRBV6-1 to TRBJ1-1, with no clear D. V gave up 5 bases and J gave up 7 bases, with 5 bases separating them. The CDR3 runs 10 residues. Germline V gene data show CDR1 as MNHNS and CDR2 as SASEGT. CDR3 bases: TGTGCCAGCAGTCTTAATGAAGCTTTCTTT. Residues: CASSLNEAFF.

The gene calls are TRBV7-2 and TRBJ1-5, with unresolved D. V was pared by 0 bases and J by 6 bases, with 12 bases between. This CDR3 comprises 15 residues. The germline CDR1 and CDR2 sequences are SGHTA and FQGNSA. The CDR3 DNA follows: TGTGCCAGCAGCTTAGCGAGAGGGTCCGGTCAGCCCCAGCATTTT. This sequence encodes CASSLARGSGQPQHF.

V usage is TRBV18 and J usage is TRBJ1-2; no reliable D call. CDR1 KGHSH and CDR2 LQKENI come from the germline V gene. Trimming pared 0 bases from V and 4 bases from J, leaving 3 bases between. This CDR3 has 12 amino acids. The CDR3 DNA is TGTGCCAGCTCACCACCTAGCTATGGCTACACCTTC. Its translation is CASSPPSYGYTF.

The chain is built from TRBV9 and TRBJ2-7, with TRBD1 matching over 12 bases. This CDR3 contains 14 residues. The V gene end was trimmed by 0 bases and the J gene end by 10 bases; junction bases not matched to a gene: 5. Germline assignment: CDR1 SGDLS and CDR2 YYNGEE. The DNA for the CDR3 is TGTGCCAGCAGCGTAGTGGGACAGGGGGCGGAACAGTACTTC. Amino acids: CASSVVGQGAEQYF.

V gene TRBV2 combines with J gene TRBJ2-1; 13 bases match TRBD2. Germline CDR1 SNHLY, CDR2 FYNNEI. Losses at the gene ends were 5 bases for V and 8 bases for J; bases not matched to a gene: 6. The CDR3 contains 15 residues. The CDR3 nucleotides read TGTGCCAGCAGTAAAACTAGCGGGAGGGCCTATGAGCAGTTCTTC. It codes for CASSKTSGRAYEQFF.

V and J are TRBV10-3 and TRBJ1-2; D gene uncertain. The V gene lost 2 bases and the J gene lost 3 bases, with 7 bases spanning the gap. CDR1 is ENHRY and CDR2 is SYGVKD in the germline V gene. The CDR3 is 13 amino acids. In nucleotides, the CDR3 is TGTGCCATCAGTGAGGGGCAGTACTATGGCTACACCTTC. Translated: CAISEGQYYGYTF.

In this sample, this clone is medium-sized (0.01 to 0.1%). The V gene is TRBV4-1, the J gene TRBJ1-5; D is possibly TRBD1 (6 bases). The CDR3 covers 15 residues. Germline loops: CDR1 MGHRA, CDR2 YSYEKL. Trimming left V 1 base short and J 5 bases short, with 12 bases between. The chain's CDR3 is CASSQAGQKDQPQHF. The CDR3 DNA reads TGCGCCAGCAGCCAAGCCGGACAGAAGGATCAGCCCCAGCATTTT.

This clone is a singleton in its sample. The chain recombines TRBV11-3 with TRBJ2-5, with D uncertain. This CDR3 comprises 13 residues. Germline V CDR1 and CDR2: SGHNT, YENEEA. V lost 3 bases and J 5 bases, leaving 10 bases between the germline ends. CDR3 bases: TGTGCCAGCAGCTTTTGGCCGGGTGAGACCCAGTACTTC. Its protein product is CASSFWPGETQYF.

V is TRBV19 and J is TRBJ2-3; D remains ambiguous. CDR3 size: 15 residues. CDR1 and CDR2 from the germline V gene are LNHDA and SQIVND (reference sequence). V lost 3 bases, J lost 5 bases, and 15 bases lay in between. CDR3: CASSMGTNLGDTQYF. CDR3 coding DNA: TGTGCCAGTAGTATGGGTACTAACCTGGGAGATACGCAGTATTTT.

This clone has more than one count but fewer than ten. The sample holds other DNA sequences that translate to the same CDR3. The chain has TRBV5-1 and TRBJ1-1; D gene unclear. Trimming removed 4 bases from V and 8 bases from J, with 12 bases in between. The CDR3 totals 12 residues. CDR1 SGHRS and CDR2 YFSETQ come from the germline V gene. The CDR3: CASSRDAGEAFF. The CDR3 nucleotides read TGCGCCAGCAGCCGGGATGCGGGGGAAGCTTTCTTT.

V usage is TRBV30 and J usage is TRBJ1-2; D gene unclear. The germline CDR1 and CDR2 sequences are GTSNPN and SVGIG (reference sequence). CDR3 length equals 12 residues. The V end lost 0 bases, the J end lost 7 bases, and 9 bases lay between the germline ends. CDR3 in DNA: TGTGCCTGGAGTGTACGGGTGGGTGGCTACACCTTC. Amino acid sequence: CAWSVRVGGYTF.

The CDR3 is CASSLPYRSNEKLFF. CDR3 bases: TGTGCCAGCAGTTTACCTTACAGATCCAATGAAAAACTGTTTTTT. This rearrangement joins TRBV28 to TRBJ1-4; D remains ambiguous. With 2 bases removed from V and 5 bases from J, the gap between germline ends came to 12 bases. Germline V lookup: CDR1 MDHEN, CDR2 SYDVKM. This CDR3 has 15 residues.